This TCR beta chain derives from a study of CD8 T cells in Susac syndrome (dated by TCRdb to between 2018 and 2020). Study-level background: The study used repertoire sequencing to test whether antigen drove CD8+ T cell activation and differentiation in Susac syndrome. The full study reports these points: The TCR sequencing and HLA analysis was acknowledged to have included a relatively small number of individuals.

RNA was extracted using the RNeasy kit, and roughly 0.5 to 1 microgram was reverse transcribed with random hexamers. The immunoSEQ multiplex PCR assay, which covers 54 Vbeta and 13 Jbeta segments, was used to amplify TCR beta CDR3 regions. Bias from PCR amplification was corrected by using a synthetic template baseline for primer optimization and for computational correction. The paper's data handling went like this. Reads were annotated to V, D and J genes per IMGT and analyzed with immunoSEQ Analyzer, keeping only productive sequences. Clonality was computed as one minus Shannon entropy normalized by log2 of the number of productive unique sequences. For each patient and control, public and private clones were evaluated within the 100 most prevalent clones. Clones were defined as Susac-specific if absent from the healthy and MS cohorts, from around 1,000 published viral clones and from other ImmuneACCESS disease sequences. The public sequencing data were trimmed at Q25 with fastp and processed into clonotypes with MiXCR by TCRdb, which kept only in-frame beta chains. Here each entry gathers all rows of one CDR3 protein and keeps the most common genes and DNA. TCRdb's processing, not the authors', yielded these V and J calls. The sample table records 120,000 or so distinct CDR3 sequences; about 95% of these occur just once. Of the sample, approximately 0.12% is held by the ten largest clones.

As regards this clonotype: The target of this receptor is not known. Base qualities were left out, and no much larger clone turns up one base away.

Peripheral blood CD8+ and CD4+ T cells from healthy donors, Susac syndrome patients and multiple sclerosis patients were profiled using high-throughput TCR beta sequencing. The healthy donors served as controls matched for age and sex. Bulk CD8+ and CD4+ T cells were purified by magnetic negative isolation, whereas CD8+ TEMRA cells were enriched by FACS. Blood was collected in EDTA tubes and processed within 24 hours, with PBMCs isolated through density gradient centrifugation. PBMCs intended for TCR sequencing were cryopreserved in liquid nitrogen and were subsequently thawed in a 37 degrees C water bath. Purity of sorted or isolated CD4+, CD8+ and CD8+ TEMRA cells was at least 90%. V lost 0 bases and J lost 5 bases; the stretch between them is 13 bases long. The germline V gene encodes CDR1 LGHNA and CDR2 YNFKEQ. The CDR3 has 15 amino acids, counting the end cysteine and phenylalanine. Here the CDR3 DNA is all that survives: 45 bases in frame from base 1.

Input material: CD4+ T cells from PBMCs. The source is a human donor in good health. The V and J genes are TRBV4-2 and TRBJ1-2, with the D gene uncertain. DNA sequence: TGTGCCAGCAGCCAAGATTATGCCAGCAGGTATGGCTACACCTTC. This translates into CASSQDYASRYGYTF.